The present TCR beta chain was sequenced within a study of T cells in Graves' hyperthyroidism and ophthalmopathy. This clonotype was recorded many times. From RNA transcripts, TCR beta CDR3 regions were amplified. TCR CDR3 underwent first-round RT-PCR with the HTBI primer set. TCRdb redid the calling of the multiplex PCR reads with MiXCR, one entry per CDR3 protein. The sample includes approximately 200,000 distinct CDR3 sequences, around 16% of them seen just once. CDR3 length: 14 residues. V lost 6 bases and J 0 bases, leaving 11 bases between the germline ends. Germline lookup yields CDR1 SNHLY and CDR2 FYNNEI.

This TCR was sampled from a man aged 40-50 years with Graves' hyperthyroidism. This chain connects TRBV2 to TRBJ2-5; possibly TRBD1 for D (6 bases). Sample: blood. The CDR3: CASSADRYQETQYF. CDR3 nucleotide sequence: TGTGCCAGCAGCGCCGACAGGTACCAAGAGACCCAGTACTTC.